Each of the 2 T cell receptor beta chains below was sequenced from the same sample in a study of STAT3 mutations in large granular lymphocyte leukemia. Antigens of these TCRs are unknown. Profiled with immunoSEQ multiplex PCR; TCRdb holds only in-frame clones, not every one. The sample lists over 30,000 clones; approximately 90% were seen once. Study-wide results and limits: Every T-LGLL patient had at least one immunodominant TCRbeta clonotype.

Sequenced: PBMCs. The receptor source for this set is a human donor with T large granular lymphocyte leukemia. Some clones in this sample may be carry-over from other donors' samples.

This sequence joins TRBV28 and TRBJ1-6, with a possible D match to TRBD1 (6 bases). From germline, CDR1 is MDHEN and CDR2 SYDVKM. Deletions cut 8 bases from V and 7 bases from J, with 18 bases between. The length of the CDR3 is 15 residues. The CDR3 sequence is CASLRPTGQNSPLHF. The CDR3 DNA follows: TGTGCCAGCCTTCGACCGACAGGACAGAATTCACCCCTCCACTTT.

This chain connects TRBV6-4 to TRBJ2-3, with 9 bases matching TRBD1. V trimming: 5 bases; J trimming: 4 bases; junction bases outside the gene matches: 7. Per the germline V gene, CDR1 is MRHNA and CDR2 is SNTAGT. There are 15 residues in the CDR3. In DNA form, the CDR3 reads TGTGCCAGCAGTCAGGACAGGGGTACCGCAGATACGCAGTATTTT. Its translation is CASSQDRGTADTQYF.